These 19 T cell receptor beta chains came from one sample sequenced in a study of blood T cell repertoires in COVID-19. Generated by immunoSEQ multiplex PCR, the TCRdb table keeps only in-frame clones and is missing some. The sample has about 240,000 clones; around 82% are singletons. Sequences were obtained from peripheral blood. The origin of the receptors is a woman in her sixties or seventies with acute or convalescent COVID-19.

This chain links TRBV12-3 or TRBV12-4 with TRBJ1-5; D not resolved. The CDR3 contains 13 residues. Trimming left V 3 bases short and J 0 bases short, with 3 bases between. This CDR3 is CASSFGSNQPQHF. In DNA, the CDR3 is TGTGCCAGCAGTTTCGGTAGCAATCAGCCCCAGCATTTT.

The chain uses TRBV7-8 and TRBJ2-7; D may be TRBD1 (5 bases). V lost 5 bases, J lost 4 bases, and 12 bases lay in between. Germline V gene sequence: CDR1 SGHVS, CDR2 FQNEAQ. This CDR3 has 13 amino acids. The CDR3 sequence: CASSPISGYEQYF. The CDR3, as DNA: TGTGCCAGCAGCCCCATCTCAGGGTACGAGCAGTACTTC.

This clone occurred once. This rearrangement joins TRBV3-1 (or the pseudogene TRBV3-2) to TRBJ2-1; 9 bases are a match to TRBD1. The junction had 3 bases not matched to a gene; V was cut back by 1 base and J by 5 bases. Germline CDR1 reads LGHDT; CDR2 reads YNNKEL (reference sequence). This CDR3 contains 15 residues. The CDR3: CASSQGGTGNNEQFF. CDR3 sequence (DNA): TGTGCCAGCAGCCAAGGAGGGACAGGGAACAATGAGCAGTTCTTC.

For the CDR3, the DNA is TGTGCCAGCAGCAACCAGCGGGGGATCACAGATACGCAGTATTTT. As protein: CASSNQRGITDTQYF. The chain has TRBV7-2 and TRBJ2-3; TRBD2 matches 8 bases. Germline V gene sequence: CDR1 SGHTA, CDR2 FQGNSA. Trimming took 5 bases from V and 2 from J; bases not matched to a gene: 6. This CDR3 spans 15 amino acids.

CDR3 bases: TGTGCCAGTAGTAACCGGGACAGGGGAACTGGGAATTCACCCCTCCACTTT. Translating gives CASSNRDRGTGNSPLHF. The rearrangement joins TRBV19 to TRBJ1-6, with 10 bases fitting TRBD1. Germline CDR1 LNHDA, CDR2 SQIVND (reference sequence). This CDR3 has 17 amino acids. V shed 4 bases and J 7 bases; nucleotides not matched to a gene: 10.

The chain carries TRBV4-2 and TRBJ2-7, with TRBD1 as a possible D gene (5 bases). Germline V gene sequence: CDR1 LGHNA, CDR2 YNFKEQ. The V end lost 2 bases, the J end lost 2 bases, and 13 bases lay between the germline ends. This CDR3 has 15 residues. CDR3 sequence reads: CASSQSPTDPYEQYF. The CDR3 bases are TGTGCCAGCAGCCAAAGTCCGACAGACCCCTACGAGCAGTACTTC.

The J gene is TRBJ1-2, the V gene TRBV12-3 or TRBV12-4, with D tentatively TRBD1 (5 bases). The CDR3 runs 11 residues. V was clipped by 6 bases and J by 9 bases, with 11 bases between them. The CDR3: CASSLGGSYTF. The CDR3 DNA reads TGTGCCAGCAGCTTGGGGGGAAGCTACACCTTC.

The J gene is TRBJ2-1, the V gene TRBV6-5; a weak D match, TRBD1 (6 bases). This CDR3 has 15 amino acids. CDR1 is MNHEY and CDR2 is SVGAGI in the germline V gene. V gave up 4 bases and J gave up 4 bases, with 14 bases separating them. The CDR3 protein is CASSLQGTGYNEQFF. The CDR3 DNA sequence: TGTGCCAGCAGTTTACAGGGTACGGGGTACAATGAGCAGTTCTTC.

The gene calls are TRBV19 and TRBJ1-1; D unclear. This CDR3 contains 15 residues. The germline CDR1 and CDR2 sequences are LNHDA and SQIVND (reference sequence). V was cut by 2 bases and J by 0 bases, with 10 bases left in between. The CDR3 nucleotides are TGTGCCAGTAGTATATACGCATCTATGAACACTGAAGCTTTCTTT. Protein: CASSIYASMNTEAFF.

In its sample, this clone was seen once. This sample also contains other DNA sequences that code for the same CDR3. The genes are TRBV28 and TRBJ1-1; possible D gene TRBD1, 5 bases. Per the germline V gene, CDR1 is MDHEN and CDR2 is SYDVKM. The V end was cut by 2 bases, the J end by 5 bases, with 6 bases between. The CDR3 length is 12 residues. As DNA, the CDR3 is TGTGCCAGCAGTTTAAGGGGAACTGAAGCTTTCTTT. Translation: CASSLRGTEAFF.

V is TRBV7-9 and J is TRBJ1-1; possibly TRBD1 for D (5 bases). Trimming stripped 3 bases from V and 0 bases from J, with 8 bases between. Germline V gives CDR1 SEHNR, CDR2 FQNEAQ (reference sequence). The CDR3 runs 14 residues. The CDR3 sequence: CASSLGGMNTEAFF. CDR3 bases: TGTGCCAGCAGCTTGGGGGGTATGAACACTGAAGCTTTCTTT.

The rearrangement joins TRBV27 to TRBJ1-1; D remains ambiguous. The CDR3 is made up of 12 amino acids. Per germline, CDR1 MNHEY and CDR2 SMNVEV (reference sequence). The V gene lost 5 bases and the J gene lost 6 bases, with 10 bases spanning the gap. In DNA, the CDR3 is TGTGCCAGCAGTACAGCTCCTCCTGAAGCTTTCTTT. It is translated as CASSTAPPEAFF.

This clone was counted a single time. V is TRBV12-3 or TRBV12-4 and J is TRBJ1-4, with 7 positions matching TRBD1. The CDR3 is 13 amino acids. The trim removed 8 bases at V and 8 bases at J, leaving 8 bases unmatched. For the CDR3, the DNA is TGTGCCAGCCAAATAGGGGGCCGGGAAAAACTGTTTTTT. Protein product: CASQIGGREKLFF.

V usage is TRBV2 and J usage is TRBJ1-6, with D possibly TRBD1 on 5 matching bases. The CDR3 loop spans 14 amino acids. CDR1 and CDR2 from the germline V gene are SNHLY and FYNNEI. The germline V and J ends were trimmed by 5 bases and 5 bases, with 10 bases remaining between them. The CDR3 loop is CASSPDRNNSPLHF. In DNA, the CDR3 is TGTGCCAGCAGTCCCGACAGAAATAATTCACCCCTCCACTTT.

The V and J genes are TRBV6-5 and TRBJ1-4; TRBD1 aligns across 11 bases. This CDR3 spans 13 amino acids. Unmatched junction bases numbered 6, after V lost 10 bases and J lost 8 bases. The germline gives CDR1 MNHEY, CDR2 SVGAGI. CDR3 protein: CATRTGGEEKLFF. As DNA, the CDR3 is TGTGCCACACGGACAGGGGGCGAAGAAAAACTGTTTTTT.

The chain recombines TRBV27 with TRBJ2-1, with 8 bases fitting TRBD1. This CDR3 contains 16 residues. V trimming: 6 bases; J trimming: 4 bases; junction bases outside the gene matches: 11. Germline assignment: CDR1 MNHEY and CDR2 SMNVEV (reference sequence). Written as DNA, the CDR3 is TGTGCCAGCAGCCGGACAGGGTTCGGTGGGTACAATGAGCAGTTCTTC. This encodes CASSRTGFGGYNEQFF.

The chain uses TRBV19 and TRBJ1-1; D possibly corresponds to TRBD1 (6 bases). Germline lookup yields CDR1 LNHDA and CDR2 SQIVND (reference sequence). V lost 4 bases and J lost 0, with 12 bases in between. The CDR3 is 15 amino acids. CDR3 sequence (DNA): TGTGCCAGTAGTAGAGAGGGGGGGCTGAACACTGAAGCTTTCTTT. Translation: CASSREGGLNTEAFF.

CDR3 protein: CASSSGQVEETQYF. The DNA of the CDR3 is TGTGCCAGCAGCTCGGGACAGGTGGAAGAGACCCAGTACTTC. The genes are TRBV5-4 and TRBJ2-5, with 8 bases identical to TRBD1. This CDR3 has 14 residues. Germline-derived CDR1 and CDR2 are SGHNT and YYREEE (reference sequence). V gave up 3 bases and J gave up 3 bases; unmatched junction bases: 4.

This rearrangement joins TRBV9 to TRBJ1-6; perhaps TRBD1 as D (5 bases). There are 15 residues in the CDR3. V lost 5 bases to trimming and J lost 5 bases, with 14 bases between them. Looked up from germline, CDR1 is SGDLS and CDR2 is YYNGEE. CDR3 coding DNA: TGTGCCAGCAGTTCGACAGCAGGAAATAATTCACCCCTCCACTTT. It translates to CASSSTAGNNSPLHF.